This T cell receptor beta chain was found in a study of blood T cell repertoires in COVID-19. The CDR3 consists of 13 residues. CDR1 and CDR2 (germline): MNHNS, SASEGT. V dropped 3 bases and J dropped 8 bases, with 13 bases sitting between them. In the original analysis: Estimates of nucleated cell counts were drawn from the amplification of reference gene primers. Clones were read by immunoSEQ multiplex PCR, and TCRdb kept only the in-frame ones, dropping some. V, J and clone size are those of that table, while D and trimming were read from the DNA. The data show a few hundred thousand clones, more than 70% seen once.

Sequencing was done on a sample of peripheral blood. The chain joins TRBV6-1 to TRBJ1-1; a weak D match, TRBD1 (5 bases). The TCR originated in a woman in her sixties or seventies with COVID-19, enrolled during active disease. The CDR3 reads CASSEPGRYEAFF. The CDR3 nucleotides are TGTGCCAGCAGTGAGCCAGGGCGTTACGAAGCTTTCTTT.